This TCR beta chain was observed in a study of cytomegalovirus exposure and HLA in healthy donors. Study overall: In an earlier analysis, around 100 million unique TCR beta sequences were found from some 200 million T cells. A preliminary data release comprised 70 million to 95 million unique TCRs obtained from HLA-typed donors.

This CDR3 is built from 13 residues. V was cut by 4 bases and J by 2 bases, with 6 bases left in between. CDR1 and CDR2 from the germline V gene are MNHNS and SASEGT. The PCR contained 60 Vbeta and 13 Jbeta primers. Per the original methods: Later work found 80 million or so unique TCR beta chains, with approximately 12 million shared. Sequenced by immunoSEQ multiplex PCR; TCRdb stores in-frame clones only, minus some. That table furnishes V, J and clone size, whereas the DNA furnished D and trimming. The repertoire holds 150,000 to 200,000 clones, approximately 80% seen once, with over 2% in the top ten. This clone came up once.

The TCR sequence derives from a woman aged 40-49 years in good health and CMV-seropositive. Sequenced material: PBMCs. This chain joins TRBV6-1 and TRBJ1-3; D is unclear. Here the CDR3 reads CASSVKPGNTIYF. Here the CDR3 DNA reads TGTGCCAGCAGTGTTAAGCCTGGAAACACCATATATTTT.